This T cell receptor (beta chain) comes out of a study of graft-versus-host responses after intestinal transplantation. Overall study results and limits: Declining HvG levels early post-transplant were linked to peak circulating GvH clone levels. GvH clones appeared in recipient marrow, some first in ileum or blood.

Repertoires were generated with immunoSEQ multiplex PCR, while TCRdb's copy carries only in-frame clones and drops some. The table includes over 15,000 clones, 70% to 75% detected once. The graft tissue was processed, and this released both intraepithelial and lamina propria lymphocytes. The length of the CDR3 is 14 residues. V lost 7 bases and J lost 2, with 15 bases in between. Germline CDR1 reads MNHNY; CDR2 reads SVGAGI (reference sequence). Details on this clone: The antigen remains unidentified.

This chain uses TRBV6-6 with TRBJ2-7, with D tentatively TRBD1 (5 bases). The sample was ileum tissue, taken 14 days after transplant. The TCR comes from a human patient who received an intestinal transplant, so some T cells may come from the graft donor. The CDR3: CASTVQGSTYEQYF. CDR3 DNA: TGTGCCAGCACCGTTCAGGGATCAACCTACGAGCAGTACTTC.